This T cell receptor beta chain comes out of a study of beta chain features in type 1 diabetes. Remarks on this clone: Its antigen is undetermined.

Only one heparinised blood draw was taken per donor, and its volume averaged around 100 mL. Per the germline V gene, CDR1 is SNHLY and CDR2 is FYNNEI. Trimming removed 6 bases at V and 8 bases at J, with 16 bases between. The CDR3 is 14 residues long. Study-wide results and caveats: The study found moderately but significantly shorter TCRB CDR3s in all four CD4+ subsets of Type 1 diabetes patients. Unsettled here was the matter of whether HLA type influences TCRB rearrangement.

Of the isolated RNA, all was reverse transcribed, and so the sequenced material was expressed TCRB transcripts. Reads from naive, central memory and regulatory T cell samples averaged about 3.9 million. Repertoires were generated with immunoSEQ multiplex PCR, while TCRdb's copy carries only in-frame clones and drops some. The sample has under 950,000 clones; 17% are singletons. The J gene is TRBJ1-4, the V gene TRBV2; unclear D gene. The source is a woman aged 18-30 years in good health. The sample taken for sequencing was naive CD4+ T cells from blood. CDR3 amino acids: CASSSRVLGEKLFF. CDR3 sequence (DNA): TGTGCCAGCAGCTCTAGGGTGCTCGGGGAAAAACTGTTTTTT.